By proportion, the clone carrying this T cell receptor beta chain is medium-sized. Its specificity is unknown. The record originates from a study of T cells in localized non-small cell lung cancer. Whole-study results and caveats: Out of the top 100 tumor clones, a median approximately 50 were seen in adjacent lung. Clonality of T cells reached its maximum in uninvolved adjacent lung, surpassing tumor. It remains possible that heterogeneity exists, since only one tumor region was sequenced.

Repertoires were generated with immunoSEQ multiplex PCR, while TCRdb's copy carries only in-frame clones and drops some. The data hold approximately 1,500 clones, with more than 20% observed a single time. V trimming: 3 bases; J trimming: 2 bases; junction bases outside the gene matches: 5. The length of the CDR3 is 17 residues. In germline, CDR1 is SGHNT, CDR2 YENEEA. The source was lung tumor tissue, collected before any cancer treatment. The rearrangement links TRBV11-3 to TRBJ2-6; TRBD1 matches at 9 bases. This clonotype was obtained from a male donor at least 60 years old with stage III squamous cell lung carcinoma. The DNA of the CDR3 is TGTGCCAGCAGCTTGGGACAGGGTACTACTGGGGCCAACGTCCTGACTTTC. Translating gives CASSLGQGTTGANVLTF. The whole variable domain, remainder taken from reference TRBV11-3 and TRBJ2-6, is EAGVVQSPRYKIIEKKQPVAFWCNPISGHNTLYWYLQNLGQGPELLIRYENEEAVDDSQLPKDRFSAERLKGVDSTLKIQPAELGDSAVYLCASSLGQGTTGANVLTFGAGSRLTVL.